This TCR beta chain was profiled in a study of identifying expanded T cells in peripheral blood. A note on this clone: Its antigen is not identified.

Collection occurred without any documented infections or immune events in donors. This CDR3 is built from 13 residues. Germline V lookup: CDR1 MNHEY, CDR2 SVGAGI. V dropped 7 bases and J dropped 6 bases, with 15 bases sitting between them. Measured with immunoSEQ multiplex PCR; TCRdb has only the in-frame clones, and not every one. The sample carries some 100,000 clones, approximately 88% recorded once. General study findings and limits: Clone count variance between roughly 2-week samples rose with total template count. Roughly 1.2 clones differed between technical replicates, versus around 15 and 19 over time.

The sequenced sample was blood. The TCR originated in a person aged 18 to 75 in good health. The chain couples TRBV6-5 to TRBJ1-1; a possible D gene is TRBD1 (6 bases). In DNA, the CDR3 is TGTGCCAGCATCACGGGAGGGGGGGCTGAAGCTTTCTTT. It specifies CASITGGGAEAFF.